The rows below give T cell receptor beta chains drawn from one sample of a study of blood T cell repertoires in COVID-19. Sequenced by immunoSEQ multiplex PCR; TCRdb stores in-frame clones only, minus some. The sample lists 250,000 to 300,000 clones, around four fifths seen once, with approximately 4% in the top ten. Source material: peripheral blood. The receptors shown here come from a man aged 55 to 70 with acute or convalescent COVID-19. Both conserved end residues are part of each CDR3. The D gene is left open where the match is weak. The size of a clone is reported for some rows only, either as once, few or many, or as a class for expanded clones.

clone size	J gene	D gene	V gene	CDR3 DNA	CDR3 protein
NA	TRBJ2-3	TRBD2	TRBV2	TGTGCCAGCAGTTCCCAGACTAGCGGTCTCCAGTATTTT	CASSSQTSGLQYF
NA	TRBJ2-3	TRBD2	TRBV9	TGTGCCAGCAGCGTAGCACTAGCGGCAGATACGCAGTATTTT	CASSVALAADTQYF
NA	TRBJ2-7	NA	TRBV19	TGTGCCAGTAGTATAAAGGGGAACTACGAGCAGTACTTC	CASSIKGNYEQYF
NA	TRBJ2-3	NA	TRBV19	TGTGCCAGTAGTCCTTTAGGGGGGGCTGGTACGCAGTATTTT	CASSPLGGAGTQYF
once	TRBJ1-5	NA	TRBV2	TGTGCCAGCAGTGAAAGGGCGGGTAGCAATCAGCCCCAGCATTTT	CASSERAGSNQPQHF
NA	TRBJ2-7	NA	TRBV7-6	TGTGCCAGCAGCCGCGACGGGTACGAGCAGTACTTC	CASSRDGYEQYF
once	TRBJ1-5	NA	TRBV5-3	TGTGCCAGAAGCCACGAGGGCTTTAGCAATCAGCCCCAGCATTTT	CARSHEGFSNQPQHF
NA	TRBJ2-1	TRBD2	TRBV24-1	TGTGCCACCAGTGATTGGTTAAGCGGGGGACAGTTCTTC	CATSDWLSGGQFF
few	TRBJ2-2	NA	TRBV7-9	TGTGCCAGCAGCTTCGATGGCGGGAACACCGGGGAGCTGTTTTTT	CASSFDGGNTGELFF
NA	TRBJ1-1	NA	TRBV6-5	TGTGCCAGCAGATCCCCTGACATGAGGAACACTGAAGCTTTCTTT	CASRSPDMRNTEAFF
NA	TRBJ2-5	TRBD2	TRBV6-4	TGTGCCAGCAGCGCTCGGGGGGGGACACAAGAGACCCAGTACTTC	CASSARGGTQETQYF
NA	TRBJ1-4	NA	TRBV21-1	TGTGCCAGCAGCTCAAACAAGGCGGGGCGCGTAAATGAAAAACTGTTTTTT	CASSSNKAGRVNEKLFF
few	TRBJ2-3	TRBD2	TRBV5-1	TGCGCCAGCAGCTTGGCCGGTAGCGGGGGGAATACGCAGTATTTT	CASSLAGSGGNTQYF
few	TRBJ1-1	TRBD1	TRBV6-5	TGTGCCAGCAGTTACGGGACAGTGAACACTGAAGCTTTCTTT	CASSYGTVNTEAFF
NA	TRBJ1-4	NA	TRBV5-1	TGCGCCAGCAGCTTCCGGGGATCAACTAATGAAAAACTGTTTTTT	CASSFRGSTNEKLFF
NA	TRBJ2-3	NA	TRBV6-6	TGTGCCAGCAGTTACTCGAGGAGGGACTTTACAGATACGCAGTATTTT	CASSYSRRDFTDTQYF
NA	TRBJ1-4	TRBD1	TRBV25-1	TGTGCCAGCAGTGACCCGGGACAGGGGCGAGAAAAACTGTTTTTT	CASSDPGQGREKLFF